The source of this TCR beta chain is a study of cytomegalovirus exposure and HLA in healthy donors. The PCR made use of 60 Vbeta and 13 Jbeta primers. Method: immunoSEQ multiplex PCR; TCRdb's copy keeps in-frame clones and lacks some. The sample includes roughly 160,000 clones, 80% of them seen just once. Overall study results and limits: Confirmation in vitro established that three CMV-associated chains were specific for CMV antigens. TCR beta sequences reportedly predicted the HLA-A and HLA-B alleles of most subjects accurately.

The CDR3 is 12 amino acids. V lost 6 bases and J 10 bases, leaving 10 bases between the germline ends. Germline V gene data show CDR1 as SNHLY and CDR2 as FYNNEI. As for this clone: What it binds is unknown.

The rearrangement links TRBV2 to TRBJ1-6; tentative D call: TRBD1 (6 bases). This TCR was sampled from a man aged 25-40 years in good health and CMV-seronegative. The source material was PBMCs. The CDR3 DNA is TGTGCCAGCAGCCACAGGGAATCACCCCTCCACTTT. Its protein is CASSHRESPLHF.